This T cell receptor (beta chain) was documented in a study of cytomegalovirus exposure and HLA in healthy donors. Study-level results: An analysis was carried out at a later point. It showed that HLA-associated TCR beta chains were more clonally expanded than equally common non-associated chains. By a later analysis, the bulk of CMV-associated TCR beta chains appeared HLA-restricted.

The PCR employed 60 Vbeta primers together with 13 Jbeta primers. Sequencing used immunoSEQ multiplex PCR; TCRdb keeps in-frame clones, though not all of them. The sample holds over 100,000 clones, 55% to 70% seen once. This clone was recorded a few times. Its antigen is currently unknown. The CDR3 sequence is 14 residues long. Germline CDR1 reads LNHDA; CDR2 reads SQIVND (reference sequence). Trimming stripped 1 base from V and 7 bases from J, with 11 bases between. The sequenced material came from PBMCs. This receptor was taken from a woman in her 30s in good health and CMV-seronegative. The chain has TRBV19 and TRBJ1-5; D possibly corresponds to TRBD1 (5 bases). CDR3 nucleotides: TGTGCCAGTAGTATAGTCAGGGTGGGACAGCCCCAGCATTTT. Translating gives CASSIVRVGQPQHF.